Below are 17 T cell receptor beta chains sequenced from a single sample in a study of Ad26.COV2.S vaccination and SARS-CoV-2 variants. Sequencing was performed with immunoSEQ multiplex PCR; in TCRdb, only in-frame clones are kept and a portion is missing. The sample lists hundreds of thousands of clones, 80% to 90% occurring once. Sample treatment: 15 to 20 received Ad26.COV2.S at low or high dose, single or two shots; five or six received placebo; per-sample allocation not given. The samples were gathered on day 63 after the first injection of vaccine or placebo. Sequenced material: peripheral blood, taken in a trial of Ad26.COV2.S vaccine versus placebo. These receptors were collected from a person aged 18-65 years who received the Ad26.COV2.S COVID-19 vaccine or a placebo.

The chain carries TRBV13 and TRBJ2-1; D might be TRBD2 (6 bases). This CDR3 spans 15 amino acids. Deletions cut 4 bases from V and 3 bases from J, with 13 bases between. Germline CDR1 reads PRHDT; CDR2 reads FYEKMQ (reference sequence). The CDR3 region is CASSSFTGDYNEQFF. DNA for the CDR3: TGTGCCAGCAGCTCCTTCACGGGGGACTACAATGAGCAGTTCTTC.

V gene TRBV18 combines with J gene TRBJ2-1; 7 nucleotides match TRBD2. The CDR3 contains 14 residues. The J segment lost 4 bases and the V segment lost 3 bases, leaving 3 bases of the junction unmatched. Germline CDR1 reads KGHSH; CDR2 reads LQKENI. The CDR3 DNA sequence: TGTGCCAGCTCACCGGGGGGGGAGTACAATGAGCAGTTCTTC. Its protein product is CASSPGGEYNEQFF.

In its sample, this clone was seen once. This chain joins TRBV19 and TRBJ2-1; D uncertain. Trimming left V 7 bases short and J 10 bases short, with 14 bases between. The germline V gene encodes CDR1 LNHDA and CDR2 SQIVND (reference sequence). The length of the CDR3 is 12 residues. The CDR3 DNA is TGTGCCAGTACTATCGGTATGGGGGAGCAGTTCTTC. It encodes CASTIGMGEQFF.

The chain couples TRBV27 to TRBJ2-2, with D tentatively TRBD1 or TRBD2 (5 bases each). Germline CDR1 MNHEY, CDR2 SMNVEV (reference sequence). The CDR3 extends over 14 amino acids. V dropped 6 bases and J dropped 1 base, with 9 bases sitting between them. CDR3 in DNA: TGTGCCAGCAGCCCTGGGGGGAACACCGGGGAGCTGTTTTTT. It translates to CASSPGGNTGELFF.

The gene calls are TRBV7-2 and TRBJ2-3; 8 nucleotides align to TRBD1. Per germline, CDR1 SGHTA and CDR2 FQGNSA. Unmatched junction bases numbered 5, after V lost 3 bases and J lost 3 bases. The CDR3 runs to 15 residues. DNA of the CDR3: TGTGCCAGCAGCTTCACAGGGGGTCAGACAGATACGCAGTATTTT. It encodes CASSFTGGQTDTQYF.

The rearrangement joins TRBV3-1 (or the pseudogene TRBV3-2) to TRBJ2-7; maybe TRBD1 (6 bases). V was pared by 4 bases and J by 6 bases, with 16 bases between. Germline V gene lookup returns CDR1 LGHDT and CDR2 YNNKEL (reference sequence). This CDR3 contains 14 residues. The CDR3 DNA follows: TGTGCCAGCAGCCCGGACAGTACAAGGGGCGAGCAGTACTTC. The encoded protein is CASSPDSTRGEQYF.

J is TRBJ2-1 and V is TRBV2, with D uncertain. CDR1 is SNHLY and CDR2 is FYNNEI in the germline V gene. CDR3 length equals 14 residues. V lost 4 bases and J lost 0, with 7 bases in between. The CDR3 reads CASSGLDSYNEQFF. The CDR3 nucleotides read TGTGCCAGCAGTGGTCTAGACTCCTACAATGAGCAGTTCTTC.

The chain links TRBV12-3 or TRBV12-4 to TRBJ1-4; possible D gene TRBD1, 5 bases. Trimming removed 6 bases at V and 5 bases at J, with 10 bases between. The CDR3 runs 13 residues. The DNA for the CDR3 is TGTGCCAGCAGAATACAGGAGAATGAAAAACTGTTTTTT. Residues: CASRIQENEKLFF.

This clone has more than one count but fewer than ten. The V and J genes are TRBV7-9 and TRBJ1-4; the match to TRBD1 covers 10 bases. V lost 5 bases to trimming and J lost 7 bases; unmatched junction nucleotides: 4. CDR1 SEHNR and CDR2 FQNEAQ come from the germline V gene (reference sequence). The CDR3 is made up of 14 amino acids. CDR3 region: CASSPGQGFEKLFF. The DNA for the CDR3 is TGTGCCAGCAGCCCGGGACAGGGGTTTGAAAAACTGTTTTTT.

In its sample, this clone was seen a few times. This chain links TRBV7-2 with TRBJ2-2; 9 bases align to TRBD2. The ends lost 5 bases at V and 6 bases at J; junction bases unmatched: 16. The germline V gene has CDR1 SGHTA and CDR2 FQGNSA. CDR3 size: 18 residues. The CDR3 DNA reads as TGTGCCAGCAGCCCCCGGGGTAGCGGGGGTTCCTCTCCCGGGGAGCTGTTTTTT. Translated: CASSPRGSGGSSPGELFF.

This CDR3 is CASTRQGSPYEQYF. In DNA form, the CDR3 reads TGTGCCAGCACGAGGCAGGGCTCACCCTACGAGCAGTACTTC. The chain joins TRBV2 to TRBJ2-7; D is possibly TRBD1 (5 bases). Looked up from germline, CDR1 is SNHLY and CDR2 is FYNNEI. The CDR3 totals 14 residues. V lost 7 bases and J lost 2, with 15 bases in between.

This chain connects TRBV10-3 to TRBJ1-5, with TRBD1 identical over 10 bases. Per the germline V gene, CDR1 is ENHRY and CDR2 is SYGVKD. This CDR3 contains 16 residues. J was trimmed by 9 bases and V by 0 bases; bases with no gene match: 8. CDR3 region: CAISESRGQGSGPQHF. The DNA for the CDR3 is TGTGCCATCAGTGAGTCGAGGGGACAGGGGTCTGGGCCCCAGCATTTT.

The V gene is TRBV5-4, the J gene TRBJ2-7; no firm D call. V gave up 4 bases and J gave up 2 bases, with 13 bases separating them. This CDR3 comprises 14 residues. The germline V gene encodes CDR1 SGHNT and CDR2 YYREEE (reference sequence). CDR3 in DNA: TGTGCCAGCAGCCCGACGGCCGGAACCTACGAGCAGTACTTC. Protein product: CASSPTAGTYEQYF.

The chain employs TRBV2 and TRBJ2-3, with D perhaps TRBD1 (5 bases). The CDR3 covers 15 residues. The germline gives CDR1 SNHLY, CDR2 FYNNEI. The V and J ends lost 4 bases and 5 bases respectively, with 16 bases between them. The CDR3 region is CASSATVGRGDTQYF. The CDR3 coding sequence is TGTGCCAGCAGTGCGACAGTGGGGCGTGGAGATACGCAGTATTTT.

In nucleotides, the CDR3 is TGTGCCAGCTCAAACGAACAGAGCTACGAGCAGTACTTC. Its translation: CASSNEQSYEQYF. The rearrangement uses TRBV18 and TRBJ2-7; no reliable D call. V lost 5 bases and J 3 bases, leaving 11 bases between the germline ends. CDR3 size: 13 residues. Germline assignment: CDR1 KGHSH and CDR2 LQKENI.

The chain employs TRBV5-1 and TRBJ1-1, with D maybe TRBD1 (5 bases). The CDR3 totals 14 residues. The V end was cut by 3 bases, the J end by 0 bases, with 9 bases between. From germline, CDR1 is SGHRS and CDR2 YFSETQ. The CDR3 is CASSWDRMNTEAFF. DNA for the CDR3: TGCGCCAGCAGCTGGGACCGCATGAACACTGAAGCTTTCTTT.

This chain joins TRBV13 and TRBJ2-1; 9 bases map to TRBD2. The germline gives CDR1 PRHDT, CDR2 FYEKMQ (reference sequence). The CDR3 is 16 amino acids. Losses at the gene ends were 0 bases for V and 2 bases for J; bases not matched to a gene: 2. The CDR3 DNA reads TGTGCCAGCAGCTTAGGTGGACTAGCGACCTACAATGAGCAGTTCTTC. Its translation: CASSLGGLATYNEQFF. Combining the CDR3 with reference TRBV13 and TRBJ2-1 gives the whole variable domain AAGVIQSPRHLIKEKRETATLKCYPIPRHDTVYWYQQGPGQDPQFLISFYEKMQSDKGSIPDRFSAQQFSDYHSELNMSSLELGDSALYFCASSLGGLATYNEQFFGPGTRLTVL.